This record concerns one T cell receptor beta chain sequence. As yet, its antigen is unknown. This sample stems from a study of T cell responses to AZD1222 COVID-19 vaccine. Findings and limits, study-wide: Two AZD1222 doses significantly raised spike-specific TCR breadth and depth over controls.

Germline V CDR1 and CDR2: SGHTA, FQGNSA. There are 18 residues in the CDR3. After removal of 2 bases from V and 1 base from J, the junction contained 13 bases not matched to a gene. TCRdb's table, derived via immunoSEQ multiplex PCR, lists solely in-frame clones and lacks some. The data hold more than 100,000 clones, with around 89% observed a single time. The material was peripheral blood, obtained on day 0 of AZD1222 vaccination. This sequence originates from an adult in good health. This chain connects TRBV7-2 to TRBJ2-5, with TRBD2 matching over 7 bases. This CDR3 reads CASSLTLGYLAAQETQYF. The DNA for the CDR3 is TGTGCCAGCAGCTTAACGCTCGGGTACCTAGCGGCCCAAGAGACCCAGTACTTC. The variable domain in full, with the rest retrieved from reference TRBV7-2 and TRBJ2-5, is GAGVSQSPSNKVTEKGKDVELRCDPISGHTALYWYRQSLGQGLEFLIYFQGNSAPDKSGLPSDRFSAERTGGSVSTLTIQRTQQEDSAVYLCASSLTLGYLAAQETQYFGPGTRLLVL.